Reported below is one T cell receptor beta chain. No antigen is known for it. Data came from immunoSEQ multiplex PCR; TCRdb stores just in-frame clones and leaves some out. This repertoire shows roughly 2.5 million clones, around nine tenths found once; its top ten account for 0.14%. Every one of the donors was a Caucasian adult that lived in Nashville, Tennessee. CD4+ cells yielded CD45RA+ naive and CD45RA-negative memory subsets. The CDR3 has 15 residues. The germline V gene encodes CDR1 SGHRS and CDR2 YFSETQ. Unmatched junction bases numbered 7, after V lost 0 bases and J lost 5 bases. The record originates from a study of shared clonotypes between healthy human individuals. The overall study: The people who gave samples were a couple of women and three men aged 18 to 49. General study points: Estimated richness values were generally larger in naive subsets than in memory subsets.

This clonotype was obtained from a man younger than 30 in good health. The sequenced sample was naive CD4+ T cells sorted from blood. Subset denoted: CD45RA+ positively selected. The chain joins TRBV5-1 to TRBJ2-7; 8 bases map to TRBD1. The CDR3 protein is CASSLVTGGWDEQYF. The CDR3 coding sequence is TGCGCCAGCAGCTTGGTTACAGGGGGTTGGGACGAGCAGTACTTC.